This passage covers 32 T cell receptor beta chains from one sample sequenced in a study of response to subunit inactivated influenza vaccine. TCRdb analysed the RT-PCR reads with MiXCR anew, one entry per CDR3 protein. The profile shows approximately 700,000 distinct CDR3 sequences, roughly 14% of them singletons. This specimen consisted of PBMCs from blood, obtained approximately 15 days before vaccination. The receptors were sampled from a man in his forties or fifties who received an inactivated influenza vaccine.

The sample holds a few counts of this clonotype. The rearrangement joins TRBV7-9 to TRBJ1-1, with D hard to call. Trimming took off 4 bases at V and 3 bases at J, with 12 bases between the two ends. The CDR3 has 14 residues. Germline CDR1 is SEHNR and CDR2 is FQNEAQ (reference sequence). CDR3 amino acids: CASSSSGQYTEAFF. The CDR3 DNA sequence: TGTGCCAGCAGCTCAAGCGGTCAGTACACTGAAGCTTTCTTT.

This clonotype was seen only a few times. The V call is TRBV15, the J call TRBJ2-3; 11 bases are a match to TRBD2. This CDR3 has 19 amino acids. Looked up from germline, CDR1 is LNHNV and CDR2 is YYDKDF (reference sequence). The CDR3 reads CALWSIYIGTSGPGDTQYF. The CDR3 region has the DNA TGTGCACTTTGGTCTATATATATTGGGACTAGCGGACCCGGGGATACGCAGTATTTT.

The genes are TRBV25-1 and TRBJ2-6, with D possibly being TRBD1 (6 bases). CDR3 length: 16 residues. The V gene's germline CDR1 is MGHDK and CDR2 SYGVNS. Trimming stripped 4 bases from V and 1 base from J, with 11 bases between. CDR3 in DNA: TGTGCCAGCAGTGGATGGACAGCTTCTGGGGCCAACGTCCTGACTTTC. It is translated as CASSGWTASGANVLTF.

The rearrangement joins TRBV7-6 to TRBJ2-2; TRBD1 aligns across 12 bases. This CDR3 contains 16 residues. Unmatched junction bases numbered 6, after V lost 5 bases and J lost 5 bases. Germline V gene sequence: CDR1 SGHVS, CDR2 FNYEAQ. Here the CDR3 DNA reads TGTGCCAGCAGCATGGGACAGGGGGCGCAAACCGGGGAGCTGTTTTTT. Amino acids: CASSMGQGAQTGELFF.

In this sample, this clonotype turned up a few times. The chain is built from TRBV5-1 and TRBJ1-1; D unresolved. The germline V and J ends were trimmed by 0 bases and 0 bases, with 6 bases remaining between them. Per the germline V gene, CDR1 is SGHRS and CDR2 is YFSETQ. This CDR3 has 14 amino acids. The CDR3: CASSLEALNTEAFF. The CDR3 DNA sequence: TGCGCCAGCAGCTTGGAAGCCCTGAACACTGAAGCTTTCTTT.

The chain joins TRBV11-2 to TRBJ2-2; D remains unclear. The V and J ends lost 5 bases and 8 bases respectively, with 9 bases between them. The CDR3 runs to 12 residues. The germline V gene has CDR1 SGHAT and CDR2 FQNNGV. In DNA, the CDR3 is TGTGCCAGCAGCGGCGTTAGGGGGGAGCTGTTTTTT. Amino acid sequence: CASSGVRGELFF.

This clonotype was counted only a few times. The chain joins TRBV30 to TRBJ1-6; D unclear. The CDR3 loop spans 15 amino acids. V was clipped by 1 base and J by 0 bases, with 7 bases between them. Germline V gene data show CDR1 as GTSNPN and CDR2 as SVGIG (reference sequence). The chain's CDR3 is CAWSAQSSYNSPLHF. Here the CDR3 DNA reads TGTGCCTGGAGTGCACAGAGCTCCTATAATTCACCCCTCCACTTT.

This clonotype was seen more than once but under ten times. The J gene is TRBJ2-2, the V gene TRBV18; 7 positions agree with TRBD2. Per the germline V gene, CDR1 is KGHSH and CDR2 is LQKENI. The CDR3 loop spans 16 amino acids. Trimming at V came to 4 bases and at J to 3 bases, leaving 8 bases not matched to a gene. This CDR3 is CASSLLAVGYTGELFF. The CDR3, as DNA: TGTGCCAGCTCACTTCTAGCGGTTGGCTACACCGGGGAGCTGTTTTTT.

This clonotype was counted between two and nine times. The chain links TRBV5-1 to TRBJ2-2; D is ambiguous. Trimming stripped 2 bases from V and 1 base from J, with 9 bases between. This CDR3 region has 15 residues. Germline assignment: CDR1 SGHRS and CDR2 YFSETQ. The CDR3 bases are TGCGCCAGCAGCTTCGATGTGGGGAACACCGGGGAGCTGTTTTTT. Translating it yields CASSFDVGNTGELFF.

This clonotype was counted only a few times. The V gene is TRBV19, the J gene TRBJ2-5; TRBD2 matches 10 bases. Per the germline V gene, CDR1 is LNHDA and CDR2 is SQIVND (reference sequence). The CDR3 extends over 15 amino acids. V gave up 7 bases and J gave up 7 bases; unmatched junction bases: 12. CDR3 residues: CASTPSGSSDGTQYF. CDR3 sequence (DNA): TGTGCCAGTACCCCTAGCGGGAGCTCGGATGGGACCCAGTACTTC. The variable domain in full, with the rest retrieved from reference TRBV19 and TRBJ2-5, is DGGITQSPKYLFRKEGQNVTLSCEQNLNHDAMYWYRQDPGQGLRLIYYSQIVNDFQKGDIAEGYSVSREKKESFPLTVTSAQKNPTAFYLCASTPSGSSDGTQYFGPGTRLLVL.

In this sample, this clonotype turned up a few times. The CDR3 region is CASSQERTAYGYTF. The CDR3 region has the DNA TGCGCCAGCAGCCAAGAAAGGACAGCTTATGGCTACACCTTC. This chain uses TRBV4-1 with TRBJ1-2; a weak D match, TRBD1 (6 bases). V dropped 0 bases and J dropped 5 bases, with 10 bases sitting between them. The CDR3 extends over 14 amino acids. Germline CDR1 reads MGHRA; CDR2 reads YSYEKL.

This clonotype was counted a few times. The genes are TRBV20-1 and TRBJ2-3; TRBD2 matches 7 bases. Trimming at V came to 0 bases and at J to 4 bases, leaving 10 bases not matched to a gene. In germline, CDR1 is DFQATT, CDR2 SNEGSKA (reference sequence). The CDR3 runs 16 residues. CDR3 in amino acids: CSARDLREGHSDTQYF. The CDR3 DNA reads as TGCAGTGCTAGAGATCTGAGGGAGGGCCACTCAGATACGCAGTATTTT.

This clonotype was picked up many times. The CDR3 bases are TGCAGCGTTGGCAGGGGGCCGGGGATCAACAATGAGCAGTTCTTC. Protein: CSVGRGPGINNEQFF. This sequence joins TRBV29-1 and TRBJ2-1; 8 nucleotides agree with TRBD1. CDR1 and CDR2 from the germline V gene are SQVTM and ANQGSEA. V lost 4 bases and J lost 5; bases outside the gene matches: 10. CDR3 length: 15 residues.

In this sample, this clonotype turned up many times. The junction and the germline gene differ at one end; a read error may be behind it. DNA of the CDR3: TGTGCCAGCAGCCTGGGACAGGGGAGGACTGAAGCTTTCTTT. This gives the protein CASSLGQGRTEAFF. The V and J genes are TRBV5-1 and TRBJ1-1; 10 positions match TRBD1. The germline gives CDR1 SGHRS, CDR2 YFSETQ. CDR3 length: 14 residues.

This clonotype was detected only a few times. This chain connects TRBV11-2 to TRBJ2-4, with D perhaps TRBD1 or TRBD2 (5 bases each). CDR1 and CDR2 (germline): SGHAT, FQNNGV. This CDR3 comprises 14 residues. V shed 1 base and J shed 6 bases, with 10 bases lying between them. As DNA, the CDR3 is TGTGCCAGCAGCTTAGCGGGACCCTTAAACATTCAGTACTTC. Translated, it gives CASSLAGPLNIQYF.

The table lists this clonotype with many counts. The germline gene is not matched at one end of the junction; a read error may be the cause. The V call is TRBV7-7, the J call TRBJ2-7; D is undetermined. Germline V gives CDR1 SSHAT, CDR2 FNYEAQ (reference sequence). The CDR3 runs to 13 residues. CDR3 sequence (DNA): TGTGCTAGCAGCTTAGAGAGGATGGGGGAGCAGTACTTC. As protein: CASSLERMGEQYF.

This clonotype has just a few counts. One end of the junction is discordant with germline, which a read error may explain. The gene calls are TRBV6-2 or TRBV6-3 and TRBJ2-2, with 7 bases lining up with TRBD2. The CDR3 contains 16 residues. CDR1 and CDR2 (germline): MNHEY, SVGEGT. CDR3 in amino acids: CASSYVQRGGTGELIF. CDR3 coding DNA: TGTGCCAGCAGTTACGTCCAGCGGGGAGGCACCGGGGAGCTGATTTTT.

V gene TRBV6-5 combines with J gene TRBJ2-7; D is undetermined. This CDR3 has 15 residues. Trimming removed 3 bases at V and 6 bases at J, with 18 bases between. The germline gives CDR1 MNHEY, CDR2 SVGAGI. The CDR3 sequence: CASSYRVAAVLEQYF. The CDR3 region has the DNA TGTGCCAGCAGTTATAGGGTGGCGGCGGTGCTCGAGCAGTACTTC.

This clonotype was observed a few times. V usage is TRBV10-3 and J usage is TRBJ2-7; 7 positions match TRBD1. This CDR3 is built from 14 residues. The trim removed 0 bases at V and 3 bases at J, leaving 2 bases unmatched. Germline V gives CDR1 ENHRY, CDR2 SYGVKD. The CDR3 bases are TGTGCCATCAGTGAGTCGGACAGGTACTACGAGCAGTACTTC. Amino acid sequence: CAISESDRYYEQYF.

The CDR3 sequence is CASSQIENSGGGLINQPQHF. CDR3 DNA: TGTGCCAGCAGCCAAATAGAGAATTCAGGGGGTGGGCTCATCAATCAGCCCCAGCATTTT. The chain employs TRBV16 and TRBJ1-5; 7 bases agree with TRBD1. V shed 2 bases and J 3 bases; nucleotides not matched to a gene: 19. There are 20 residues in the CDR3. CDR1 is KGHSY and CDR2 is FQNENV in the germline V gene.

This clonotype has a handful of counts. One end of the junction fails to match germline, which may point to a read error. J is TRBJ1-5 and V is TRBV20-1; D not resolved. From germline, CDR1 is DFQATT and CDR2 SNEGSKA (reference sequence). This CDR3 is 14 amino acids long. The chain's CDR3 is CSASLGTSHQPQHF. Written as DNA, the CDR3 is TGCAGTGCTAGCCTCGGAACTAGCCATCAGCCCCAGCATTTT.

This clonotype was seen only a few times. The V and J genes are TRBV7-2 and TRBJ1-2; no definite D call. The germline CDR1 and CDR2 sequences are SGHTA and FQGNSA. The V gene lost 4 bases and the J gene lost 6 bases, with 3 bases spanning the gap. The CDR3 loop spans 10 amino acids. The CDR3 nucleotides are TGTGCCAGCAGCTATAATGGCTACACCTTC. Protein sequence: CASSYNGYTF.

The gene calls are TRBV20-1 and TRBJ2-7, with TRBD2 identical over 11 bases. CDR1 and CDR2 (germline): DFQATT, SNEGSKA (reference sequence). The CDR3 length is 12 residues. With 6 bases clipped from V and 3 bases from J, the junction kept 1 base outside the gene matches. This CDR3 reads CSALAGGYEQYF. CDR3 coding DNA: TGCAGTGCCCTAGCGGGAGGCTACGAGCAGTACTTC.

This clonotype was counted a few times. The chain has TRBV29-1 and TRBJ1-1; perhaps TRBD1 as D (6 bases). There are 16 residues in the CDR3. V was shortened by 6 bases and J by 5 bases, with 25 bases between the two germline ends. The germline gives CDR1 SQVTM, CDR2 ANQGSEA. CDR3 nucleotide sequence: TGCAGCGTCTCCGGTGGGCGACAGGACCAGCGGACTGAAGCTTTCTTT. Translated: CSVSGGRQDQRTEAFF.

The chain couples TRBV29-1 to TRBJ2-7; 7 bases line up with TRBD2. Germline V gene lookup returns CDR1 SQVTM and CDR2 ANQGSEA. The CDR3 covers 13 residues. Unmatched junction bases numbered 9, after V lost 4 bases and J lost 6 bases. CDR3: CSVAGLAVGEQYF. Here the CDR3 DNA reads TGCAGCGTTGCAGGGCTAGCGGTGGGCGAGCAGTACTTC.

V and J are TRBV7-9 and TRBJ2-7, with 10 positions matching TRBD1. The V gene end was trimmed by 3 bases and the J gene end by 5 bases; junction bases not matched to a gene: 4. The CDR3 runs 14 residues. Germline values: CDR1 SEHNR, CDR2 FQNEAQ (reference sequence). The CDR3 DNA is TGTGCCAGCAGCTTGGGACAGGGGTTCAACGAGCAGTACTTC. Translating it yields CASSLGQGFNEQYF.

This clonotype was seen a handful of times. The gene calls are TRBV12-3 or TRBV12-4 and TRBJ2-2; no firm D call. CDR3 length equals 14 residues. The V end was cut by 3 bases, the J end by 4 bases, with 9 bases between. CDR3 sequence: CASSFRLSTGELFF. Here the CDR3 DNA reads TGTGCCAGCAGTTTTCGCCTTTCCACCGGGGAGCTGTTTTTT.

The chain combines TRBV7-2 with TRBJ2-3; no firm D call. The germline CDR1 and CDR2 sequences are SGHTA and FQGNSA. The CDR3 consists of 16 residues. Trimming shortened V by 1 base and J by 3 bases, and 14 bases separated the two germline ends. The CDR3 DNA follows: TGTGCCAGCAGCTTAGGACGCGTCTTTCCAACAGATACGCAGTATTTT. Translation: CASSLGRVFPTDTQYF.

The V gene is TRBV27, the J gene TRBJ2-5; D is uncertain. The ends were cut back, 3 bases at V and 7 bases at J, with 9 bases in the middle. The length of the CDR3 is 12 residues. Germline V gene data show CDR1 as MNHEY and CDR2 as SMNVEV (reference sequence). Here the CDR3 DNA reads TGTGCCAGCAGTTTCCCCCGCGGGACCCAGTACTTC. This codes for CASSFPRGTQYF.

In its sample, this clonotype was seen many times. The chain links TRBV5-5 to TRBJ2-7; D is undetermined. The ends were cut back, 4 bases at V and 2 bases at J, with 13 bases in the middle. The CDR3 is 14 amino acids. Germline CDR1 is SGHKS and CDR2 is YYEKEE (reference sequence). The CDR3 loop is CASSPTAQAYEQYF. The DNA for the CDR3 is TGTGCCAGCAGCCCAACAGCGCAAGCCTACGAGCAGTACTTC.

This clonotype was counted a few times. The chain has TRBV27 and TRBJ1-2; D is unclear. Germline V gives CDR1 MNHEY, CDR2 SMNVEV (reference sequence). There are 14 residues in the CDR3. V lost 8 bases, J lost 2 bases, and 15 bases lay in between. The CDR3 DNA sequence: TGTGCCAGCCGAGGACTGGAGAGAAACTATGGCTACACCTTC. Protein sequence: CASRGLERNYGYTF.

V gene TRBV11-2 combines with J gene TRBJ2-3; 10 bases map to TRBD2. The CDR3 loop spans 19 amino acids. CDR1 is SGHAT and CDR2 is FQNNGV in the germline V gene. The trim removed 1 base at V and 1 base at J, leaving 11 bases unmatched. CDR3: CASSLVAASGRSGTDTQYF. The CDR3 region has the DNA TGTGCCAGCAGCTTAGTGGCTGCTAGCGGGAGATCTGGCACAGATACGCAGTATTTT.